Following are 25 T cell receptor beta chains from one sample sequenced in a study of T cell repertoires in cytomegalovirus infection. The antigens of these receptors remain unknown. TCRdb fed the reads into MiXCR, producing one record per CDR3 protein. The table lists hundreds of thousands of distinct CDR3 sequences, roughly 46% of them singletons. Sequencing was performed on cultured PBMCs, taken from culture after CMV antigen stimulation. These receptors were obtained from a human donor in good health (CMV status not recorded). Some clones in this sample may be carry-over from other donors' samples.

In this sample, this clonotype turned up a few times. The rearrangement links TRBV19 to TRBJ1-1, with 7 bases lining up with TRBD1. V lost 8 bases and J lost 4; bases outside the gene matches: 7. From germline, CDR1 is LNHDA and CDR2 SQIVND (reference sequence). The CDR3 sequence is 13 residues long. This chain's CDR3 is CASYGQVSTEAFF. The CDR3 nucleotides read TGTGCCAGTTACGGACAGGTTAGCACTGAAGCTTTCTTT.

This sequence joins TRBV7-8 and TRBJ1-6; TRBD1 matches at 9 bases. Trimming at V came to 6 bases and at J to 9 bases, leaving 6 bases not matched to a gene. The CDR3 sequence is 14 residues long. The germline CDR1 and CDR2 sequences are SGHVS and FQNEAQ. The CDR3 nucleotides are TGTGCCAGCAGGCCCGGGACAGGGACTTCACCCCTCCACTTT. This gives the protein CASRPGTGTSPLHF.

The table lists this clonotype with a few counts. The chain combines TRBV19 with TRBJ2-2; the match to TRBD2 covers 7 bases. The CDR3 sequence is 17 residues long. Germline-derived CDR1 and CDR2 are LNHDA and SQIVND (reference sequence). Trimming took 3 bases from V and 4 from J; bases not matched to a gene: 11. CDR3 sequence: CASSIPLGGGGTGELFF. In DNA, the CDR3 is TGTGCCAGTAGTATTCCCCTGGGCGGGGGTGGCACCGGGGAGCTGTTTTTT.

This rearrangement joins TRBV7-2 to TRBJ2-5; TRBD2 matches at 7 bases. Germline V gives CDR1 SGHTA, CDR2 FQGNSA. This CDR3 is 13 amino acids long. V dropped 1 base and J dropped 7; count of bases not matched to a gene: 3. CDR3 bases: TGTGCCAGCAGCTTAGGGGGGGGGTCGACCCAGTACTTC. Translating gives CASSLGGGSTQYF.

The chain uses TRBV7-2 and TRBJ2-1; TRBD1 matches at 10 bases. Germline CDR1 reads SGHTA; CDR2 reads FQGNSA. The CDR3 runs to 13 residues. Germline trimming cut 1 base from V and 15 bases from J; bases unmatched to any gene: 6. DNA for the CDR3: TGTGCCAGCAGCTTAGTTTCGCGGGACAGGGGGTTCTTC. Amino acid sequence: CASSLVSRDRGFF.

This clonotype was counted a few times. The gene calls are TRBV20-1 and TRBJ2-1, with 13 bases fitting TRBD2. CDR3 length equals 14 residues. Germline trimming cut 6 bases from V and 5 bases from J; bases unmatched to any gene: 4. Germline V gives CDR1 DFQATT, CDR2 SNEGSKA (reference sequence). The CDR3 spells CSATGTSGNNEQFF. CDR3 DNA sequence: TGCAGTGCCACCGGGACTAGCGGGAACAATGAGCAGTTCTTC.

This clonotype showed up just a few times. The gene calls are TRBV7-2 and TRBJ2-7; possibly TRBD1 or TRBD2 for D (5 bases each). Germline CDR1 reads SGHTA; CDR2 reads FQGNSA. V lost 5 bases and J lost 5, with 19 bases in between. This CDR3 is 15 amino acids long. The CDR3 DNA is TGTGCCAGCAGCCCCAACGGTGGGGGATTGGACGAGCAGTACTTC. The encoded protein is CASSPNGGGLDEQYF.

This clonotype was counted ten times or more. V gene TRBV6-5 combines with J gene TRBJ2-3, with 8 nucleotides matching TRBD2. The germline V gene encodes CDR1 MNHEY and CDR2 SVGAGI. J was trimmed by 0 bases and V by 6 bases; bases with no gene match: 17. The CDR3 spans 19 residues. In DNA, the CDR3 is TGTGCCAGCAGCCCCGGGGTAGGATTAGCGGGGACCAGCACAGATACGCAGTATTTT. As protein: CASSPGVGLAGTSTDTQYF.

The V call is TRBV7-9, the J call TRBJ2-1; 9 bases match TRBD2. Germline V gives CDR1 SEHNR, CDR2 FQNEAQ (reference sequence). V was pared by 5 bases and J by 10 bases, with 15 bases of the junction left unmatched. The CDR3 has 16 amino acids. DNA of the CDR3: TGTGCCAGCAGCCCTCATCCGTTAGCGGGAGCTAGGGAGCAGTTCTTC. Amino acids: CASSPHPLAGAREQFF.

The chain couples TRBV7-2 to TRBJ2-3; D is unclear. The CDR3 spans 14 residues. From germline, CDR1 is SGHTA and CDR2 FQGNSA. V was trimmed by 0 bases and J by 2 bases, leaving 6 bases between them. The chain's CDR3 is CASSLAFPTDTQYF. The DNA of the CDR3 is TGTGCCAGCAGCTTAGCGTTCCCCACAGATACGCAGTATTTT.

This chain links TRBV5-1 with TRBJ2-3, with D possibly matching TRBD1 (6 bases). Germline assignment: CDR1 SGHRS and CDR2 YFSETQ. This CDR3 region has 15 residues. The V gene lost 4 bases and the J gene lost 5 bases, with 17 bases spanning the gap. CDR3 loop: CASSLEGDMEDTQYF. In DNA, the CDR3 is TGCGCCAGCAGCCTCGAGGGGGACATGGAAGATACGCAGTATTTT.

This clonotype has only a few counts. V and J are TRBV10-3 and TRBJ2-7; TRBD1 aligns across 7 bases. Germline V gene lookup returns CDR1 ENHRY and CDR2 SYGVKD. Losses at the gene ends were 2 bases for V and 0 bases for J; bases not matched to a gene: 7. The length of the CDR3 is 16 residues. The CDR3: CAISEPWDSLSYEQYF. As DNA, the CDR3 is TGTGCCATCAGTGAGCCATGGGACAGCCTCTCCTACGAGCAGTACTTC.

The V and J genes are TRBV25-1 and TRBJ1-1, with a weak D call TRBD1 (6 bases). This CDR3 region has 12 residues. Germline V CDR1 and CDR2: MGHDK, SYGVNS. Between the trimmed V and J ends, which lost 6 bases and 6 bases, there was a span of 11 bases. The DNA of the CDR3 is TGTGCCAGCAGAGCCGGGGGGCCTGAAGCTTTCTTT. Protein: CASRAGGPEAFF.

This chain links TRBV7-6 with TRBJ2-3; D possibly corresponds to TRBD1 (5 bases). Germline loops: CDR1 SGHVS, CDR2 FNYEAQ. The CDR3 is 12 amino acids. V was pared by 5 bases and J by 8 bases, with 11 bases between. The CDR3 reads CASSPGSTTQYF. The CDR3 DNA reads TGTGCCAGCAGCCCAGGGTCAACTACGCAGTATTTT. The full variable domain, its missing parts supplied by reference TRBV7-6 and TRBJ2-3, is GAGVSQSPRYKVTKRGQDVALRCDPISGHVSLYWYRQALGQGPEFLTYFNYEAQQDKSGLPNDRFSAERPEGSISTLTIQRTEQRDSAMYRCASSPGSTTQYFGPGTRLTVL.

This clonotype has just a few counts. This sequence joins TRBV7-6 and TRBJ1-5; 7 bases fit TRBD1. CDR1 SGHVS and CDR2 FNYEAQ come from the germline V gene. Trimming at V came to 2 bases and at J to 7 bases, leaving 5 bases not matched to a gene. CDR3 length: 14 residues. The CDR3 nucleotides read TGTGCCAGCAGCTTAACAGGGGCCGGACAGCCCCAGCATTTT. Encoded protein: CASSLTGAGQPQHF.

The J gene is TRBJ2-1, the V gene TRBV25-1, with TRBD2 matching over 15 bases. CDR3 length equals 21 residues. CDR1 is MGHDK and CDR2 is SYGVNS in the germline V gene. V lost 4 bases and J lost 0; bases outside the gene matches: 13. Here the CDR3 reads CASSVKETGLAGGTSYNEQFF. As DNA, the CDR3 is TGTGCCAGCAGTGTTAAGGAAACGGGACTAGCGGGAGGAACCTCCTACAATGAGCAGTTCTTC.

The chain recombines TRBV5-4 with TRBJ1-6, with a possible D match to TRBD1 (6 bases). V dropped 4 bases and J dropped 10 bases, with 12 bases sitting between them. Germline V gene sequence: CDR1 SGHNT, CDR2 YYREEE (reference sequence). This CDR3 has 13 amino acids. In DNA form, the CDR3 reads TGTGCCAGCAGCAAACCAGGGGTCTCACCCCTCCACTTT. Its protein is CASSKPGVSPLHF.

This clonotype was observed a handful of times. The V call is TRBV6-6, the J call TRBJ2-1; the match to TRBD1 covers 8 bases. CDR3 size: 14 residues. J lost 3 bases, V lost 5 bases, and 3 bases had no gene match. From germline, CDR1 is MNHNY and CDR2 SVGAGI (reference sequence). CDR3 protein: CASSDRGHYNEQFF. In nucleotides, the CDR3 is TGTGCCAGCAGTGACAGGGGACACTACAATGAGCAGTTCTTC.

V usage is TRBV7-2 and J usage is TRBJ1-1; the D is unclear. CDR3 length: 13 amino acids. The germline V gene encodes CDR1 SGHTA and CDR2 FQGNSA. V was pared by 1 base and J by 7 bases, with 10 bases between. Written as DNA, the CDR3 is TGTGCCAGCAGCTTAGTTGAGGCGGGTGAAGCTTTCTTT. Protein: CASSLVEAGEAFF. Based on the CDR3 plus reference TRBV7-2 and TRBJ1-1, the full variable domain is GAGVSQSPSNKVTEKGKDVELRCDPISGHTALYWYRQSLGQGLEFLIYFQGNSAPDKSGLPSDRFSAERTGGSVSTLTIQRTQQEDSAVYLCASSLVEAGEAFFGQGTRLTVV.

This clonotype showed up just a few times. This rearrangement joins TRBV7-2 to TRBJ1-1, with D possibly being TRBD1 (6 bases). CDR3 length equals 14 residues. The V end was cut by 4 bases, the J end by 1 base, with 10 bases between. Germline assignment: CDR1 SGHTA and CDR2 FQGNSA. The CDR3 here is CASSYWTANTEAFF. In nucleotides, the CDR3 is TGTGCCAGCAGCTATTGGACAGCGAACACTGAAGCTTTCTTT. Full variable domain (rest looked up from reference TRBV7-2 and TRBJ1-1): GAGVSQSPSNKVTEKGKDVELRCDPISGHTALYWYRQSLGQGLEFLIYFQGNSAPDKSGLPSDRFSAERTGGSVSTLTIQRTQQEDSAVYLCASSYWTANTEAFFGQGTRLTVV.

This clonotype was detected ten times or more. The chain has TRBV7-2 and TRBJ2-1; a weak D match, TRBD1 (6 bases). The V end lost 5 bases, the J end lost 8 bases, and 13 bases lay between the germline ends. In germline, CDR1 is SGHTA, CDR2 FQGNSA. The CDR3 extends over 13 amino acids. CDR3 bases: TGTGCCAGCAGCCCCCAGGGGCAGGATGAGCAGTTCTTC. Translated, it gives CASSPQGQDEQFF.

The rearrangement uses TRBV7-2 and TRBJ2-5; D perhaps matches TRBD2 (5 bases). This CDR3 spans 13 amino acids. In germline, CDR1 is SGHTA, CDR2 FQGNSA. Between the trimmed V and J ends, which lost 5 bases and 0 bases, there was a span of 7 bases. The CDR3 DNA is TGTGCCAGCAGCGGGAGTTACCAAGAGACCCAGTACTTC. It yields the protein CASSGSYQETQYF. The whole variable domain, remainder taken from reference TRBV7-2 and TRBJ2-5, is GAGVSQSPSNKVTEKGKDVELRCDPISGHTALYWYRQSLGQGLEFLIYFQGNSAPDKSGLPSDRFSAERTGGSVSTLTIQRTQQEDSAVYLCASSGSYQETQYFGPGTRLLVL.

CDR3 sequence: CASSAIMADRGRSPYEQYF. In DNA form, the CDR3 reads TGTGCCAGCAGCGCTATAATGGCGGACAGGGGACGGTCCCCCTACGAGCAGTACTTC. This sequence joins TRBV11-2 and TRBJ2-7; TRBD1 matches 9 bases. Losses at the gene ends were 5 bases for V and 2 bases for J; bases not matched to a gene: 19. The length of the CDR3 is 19 residues. Germline CDR1 SGHAT, CDR2 FQNNGV.

This chain links TRBV12-3 or TRBV12-4 with TRBJ1-1, with a tentative D call TRBD1 (6 bases). V lost 6 bases and J 5 bases, leaving 16 bases between the germline ends. The CDR3 is 14 amino acids. CDR3 in amino acids: CASRDLQGRTEAFF. CDR3 nucleotides: TGTGCCAGCAGAGATTTACAGGGTAGGACTGAAGCTTTCTTT.

This clonotype was detected a few times. The V call is TRBV5-1, the J call TRBJ2-1; the match to TRBD2 covers 13 bases. CDR1 SGHRS and CDR2 YFSETQ come from the germline V gene. The CDR3 contains 17 residues. The V segment lost 3 bases and the J segment 2 bases; nucleotides outside the gene matches: 5. The DNA of the CDR3 is TGCGCCAGCAGCTGGGGGGGACTAGCGGGGACCTACAATGAGCAGTTCTTC. Protein sequence: CASSWGGLAGTYNEQFF.